These 15 T cell receptor beta chains share one sample of origin, sequenced in a study of metastatic and nonmetastatic thyroid tumors. Thyroid surgery was preceded by no treatment in any patient. With MiXCR, TCRdb reprocessed the PCR reads. The table includes under 20,000 clones, 25% to 30% detected once. Sequenced material: tumor tissue. All receptors come from a male donor with papillary thyroid cancer or a benign thyroid nodule (not recorded which). Some clones in this sample may be carry-over from other donors' samples.

This clone was detected only a few times. The chain is built from TRBV20-1 and TRBJ1-1; D unresolved. V was cut by 1 base and J by 9 bases, with 15 bases left in between. CDR1 DFQATT and CDR2 SNEGSKA come from the germline V gene (reference sequence). The CDR3 sequence is 13 residues long. The CDR3 nucleotides are TGCAGTGCTAGAGGGTGGCAAAGTGACCAAGCTTTCTTT. This encodes CSARGWQSDQAFF.

The V and J genes are TRBV11-2 and TRBJ1-3, with no clear D. The CDR3 is 15 amino acids. Germline loops: CDR1 SGHAT, CDR2 FQNNGV. V was clipped by 0 bases and J by 0 bases, with 6 bases between them. The CDR3 sequence is CASSLDRSSGNTIYF. DNA of the CDR3: TGTGCCAGCAGCTTAGACAGAAGCTCTGGAAACACCATATATTTT.

This clone was counted at least ten times. The chain is built from TRBV18 and TRBJ1-3, with 9 bases fitting TRBD1. There are 16 residues in the CDR3. Germline CDR1 and CDR2: KGHSH and LQKENI. V shed 3 bases, J shed 0 bases, and the junction held 3 bases outside the gene matches. CDR3 in amino acids: CASSPGTGFSGNTIYF. The CDR3 DNA is TGTGCCAGCTCACCGGGGACAGGGTTCTCTGGAAACACCATATATTTT.

This clone was detected a few times. The CDR3 is CSARERREAFF. The CDR3 DNA follows: TGCAGTGCCCGAGAGAGGAGGGAAGCTTTCTTT. The rearrangement joins TRBV20-1 to TRBJ1-1; no reliable D call. The CDR3 spans 11 residues. Trimming removed 6 bases from V and 8 bases from J, with 13 bases in between. CDR1 and CDR2 from the germline V gene are DFQATT and SNEGSKA (reference sequence).

With regard to this clone: One end of the junction varies from germline; a read error may be responsible. This chain connects TRBV12-3 or TRBV12-4 to TRBJ2-7; the D is unclear. The CDR3 contains 12 residues. The CDR3 reads CASSLMGYEQCF. Written as DNA, the CDR3 is TGTGCCAGCAGTTTAATGGGTTACGAGCAGTGCTTC.

A note on this clone: Relative to the germline gene, one junction end is altered; a read error may explain this. V gene TRBV20-1 combines with J gene TRBJ2-1; a possible D gene is TRBD2 (6 bases). CDR3 size: 16 residues. Germline V lookup: CDR1 DFQATT, CDR2 SNEGSKA (reference sequence). The DNA of the CDR3 is TGCAGTGCTAGAGATTTTCGGGAGAGTCCCTACAGTGAGCAGTTCTTC. It yields the protein CSARDFRESPYSEQFF.

The chain has TRBV6-2 or TRBV6-3 and TRBJ2-5; 8 positions agree with TRBD1. V lost 6 bases to trimming and J lost 5 bases; unmatched junction nucleotides: 8. The CDR3 has 14 amino acids. Germline V CDR1 and CDR2: MNHEY, SVGEGT. This CDR3 reads CASRDQGAGETQYF. CDR3 in DNA: TGTGCCAGCAGGGACCAGGGGGCGGGGGAGACCCAGTACTTC.

A word on this clone: This clone may be a read error of a much larger clone one base away. The conserved closing phenylalanine or tryptophan is absent in this CDR3, likely reflecting a read error. The chain joins TRBV11-2 to TRBJ2-1; TRBD2 is a possible D gene (6 bases). Germline V gene sequence: CDR1 SGHAT, CDR2 FQNNGV. The CDR3 consists of 15 residues. Trimming pared 4 bases from V and 3 bases from J, leaving 13 bases between. CDR3 nucleotide sequence: TGTGCCAGCAGCTCTGGACTAACTATCTACAATGAGCAGTTCCTC. Translating it yields CASSSGLTIYNEQFL.

At least ten counts were recorded for this clone. The chain combines TRBV20-1 with TRBJ1-1, with D perhaps matching TRBD1 (6 bases). The CDR3 runs 13 residues. V was pared by 8 bases and J by 4 bases, with 17 bases between. The germline V gene encodes CDR1 DFQATT and CDR2 SNEGSKA (reference sequence). The CDR3: CSLTVGGATEAFF. In DNA form, the CDR3 reads TGCAGTCTCACCGTGGGGGGGGCCACTGAAGCTTTCTTT.

This chain links TRBV7-2 with TRBJ1-5; no definite D call. The CDR3 extends over 14 amino acids. Germline values: CDR1 SGHTA, CDR2 FQGNSA. The ends were cut back, 1 base at V and 4 bases at J, with 8 bases in the middle. CDR3 region: CASSLVGVNQPQHF. The CDR3 DNA reads TGTGCCAGCAGCTTAGTGGGAGTGAATCAGCCCCAGCATTTT. Looking up the rest from reference TRBV7-2 and TRBJ1-5 gives the full variable domain: GAGVSQSPSNKVTEKGKDVELRCDPISGHTALYWYRQSLGQGLEFLIYFQGNSAPDKSGLPSDRFSAERTGGSVSTLTIQRTQQEDSAVYLCASSLVGVNQPQHFGDGTRLSIL.

The V gene is TRBV6-1, the J gene TRBJ2-2, with D unclear. Germline-derived CDR1 and CDR2 are MNHNS and SASEGT. Deletions cut 5 bases from V and 4 bases from J, with 14 bases between. CDR3 length equals 15 residues. CDR3 sequence: CASSPVGQITGELFF. DNA of the CDR3: TGTGCCAGCAGTCCCGTCGGGCAAATCACCGGGGAGCTGTTTTTT.

This chain joins TRBV5-4 and TRBJ2-3, with a weak D call TRBD2 (5 bases). CDR1 SGHNT and CDR2 YYREEE come from the germline V gene (reference sequence). V dropped 0 bases and J dropped 4 bases, with 9 bases sitting between them. The CDR3 length is 14 residues. The CDR3 bases are TGTGCCAGCAGCTTGGTCCCCGGGGCAGATACGCAGTATTTT. This encodes CASSLVPGADTQYF.

This clone was counted only a few times. The junction departs from germline at one end; a sequencing error may be responsible. V is TRBV29-1 and J is TRBJ2-5, with a possible D match to TRBD2 (5 bases). CDR1 and CDR2 (germline): SQVTM, ANQGSEA. The CDR3 has 14 residues. The DNA for the CDR3 is TGCGGCGTTGAATTGAGGGCGGAGCAAGAGACCCAGTACTTC. Translating gives CGVELRAEQETQYF.

This clone was counted many times. The rearrangement uses TRBV11-2 and TRBJ2-7, with D possibly being TRBD1 (6 bases). Germline V lookup: CDR1 SGHAT, CDR2 FQNNGV. CDR3 size: 14 residues. The V and J ends lost 3 bases and 2 bases respectively, with 11 bases between them. In nucleotides, the CDR3 is TGTGCCAGCAGCTTCATACAGGGCGCCTACGAGCAGTACTTC. It encodes CASSFIQGAYEQYF.

The V gene is TRBV11-2, the J gene TRBJ2-7; a possible D gene is TRBD1 (5 bases). The germline V gene has CDR1 SGHAT and CDR2 FQNNGV. The CDR3 runs 15 residues. Trimming removed 1 base at V and 4 bases at J, with 14 bases between. In DNA, the CDR3 is TGTGCCAGCAGCTTAGTCAGGGTTGGCACTTACGAGCAGTACTTC. Translation: CASSLVRVGTYEQYF.